The following is a T cell receptor beta chain sequence with its context. This specimen belongs to a study of blood T cell repertoires in COVID-19. Assay: immunoSEQ multiplex PCR; the TCRdb copy retains only in-frame clones and omits some. This sample has 490,000 or so clones, with 85% to 90% found just once. The CDR3 runs 13 residues. Germline CDR1 and CDR2: SEHNR and FQNEAQ (reference sequence). Trimming removed 5 bases at V and 12 bases at J, with 20 bases between. The clonotype comes from a woman in her forties who had recovered from COVID-19. The chain links TRBV7-9 to TRBJ2-7, with a possible D match to TRBD1 (6 bases). Sequenced sample: PBMCs or T cells enriched from blood (not recorded which). As DNA, the CDR3 is TGTGCCAGCAGCCGAGAGACAGGCGGTCCCTCGTACTTC. As protein: CASSRETGGPSYF.